One sample yielded the 5 T cell receptor beta chains listed below, sequenced in a study of OX40 agonist ivuxolimab in advanced cancers. Using immunoSEQ multiplex PCR, the repertoire was profiled, and TCRdb retains in-frame clones only, with some absent. The sample has 80,000 or so clones, approximately 85% seen once. The sample in question was CD4+ or CD8+ T cells sorted from blood, obtained in a trial of the OX40 agonist ivuxolimab. The receptors originated from an adult with an advanced solid tumor such as melanoma, head and neck, liver or kidney cancer.

This clone was picked up a small number of times. The chain recombines TRBV6-1 with TRBJ1-2; 8 bases map to TRBD1. Germline V gene sequence: CDR1 MNHNS, CDR2 SASEGT. V lost 3 bases, J lost 7 bases, and 4 bases stayed unmatched. CDR3 size: 13 residues. CDR3 nucleotides: TGTGCCAGCAGTGATCTCAGGGGGCTTGGCTACACCTTC. Its translation is CASSDLRGLGYTF.

In DNA form, the CDR3 reads TGTGCCAGCAGCCAAGGGCAGGGACCCCACAATGAGCAGTTCTTC. It translates to CASSQGQGPHNEQFF. The V and J genes are TRBV14 and TRBJ2-1; TRBD1 or TRBD2 may be the D gene (5 bases each). This CDR3 spans 15 amino acids. CDR1 and CDR2 (germline): SGHDN, FVKESK. The V end was cut by 1 base, the J end by 5 bases, with 12 bases between.

This chain joins TRBV6-6 and TRBJ2-7, with 13 bases matching TRBD2. Germline assignment: CDR1 MNHNY and CDR2 SVGAGI (reference sequence). With V trimmed by 7 bases and J by 6 bases, 6 bases remained unmatched. The CDR3 totals 14 residues. CDR3 protein: CASTYGLAGVEQYF. Here the CDR3 DNA reads TGTGCCAGCACCTACGGACTAGCGGGGGTCGAGCAGTACTTC.

The J gene is TRBJ2-5, the V gene TRBV7-3, with D possibly called TRBD1 or TRBD2 (5 bases each). The CDR3 length is 15 residues. The V end lost 3 bases, the J end lost 5 bases, and 16 bases lay between the germline ends. Germline CDR1 and CDR2: SGHTA and FQGTGA. The CDR3 sequence: CASSFGDAGRETQYF. DNA for the CDR3: TGTGCCAGCAGCTTTGGGGACGCGGGCCGCGAGACCCAGTACTTC. The full variable domain, its missing parts supplied by reference TRBV7-3 and TRBJ2-5, is GAGVSQTPSNKVTEKGKYVELRCDPISGHTALYWYRQSLGQGPEFLIYFQGTGAADDSGLPNDRFFAVRPEGSVSTLKIQRTERGDSAVYLCASSFGDAGRETQYFGPGTRLLVL.

The chain recombines TRBV5-1 with TRBJ1-3; 7 bases agree with TRBD1. CDR3 size: 14 residues. In germline, CDR1 is SGHRS, CDR2 YFSETQ. V was clipped by 4 bases and J by 3 bases; unmatched bases: 4. The CDR3 region has the DNA TGCGCCAGCAGCCAACAGGGGAATGGAAACACCATATATTTT. Translating gives CASSQQGNGNTIYF.